Listed below are T cell receptor beta chains from one sample, sequenced in a study of T cells in tumors after PD-1 blockade. Generated by immunoSEQ multiplex PCR, the TCRdb table keeps only in-frame clones and is missing some. The table includes some 25,000 clones, about 82% detected once. Material: PBMCs, obtained after anti-PD-1 treatment. These receptors all stem from a human donor with basal cell carcinoma. Each CDR3 is given with its conserved first and last residue. Each record gives: J gene, V gene, D gene, clone size, CDR3 protein, CDR3 DNA. A D gene is named only where the DNA matches it firmly. The listing skips clone size in some rows; elsewhere it reads once, few, many or a size class.

J: TRBJ2-3
V: TRBV4-1
D: TRBD2
size: NA
CDR3: CASSQDRAGAQGNTQYF
DNA: TGCGCCAGCAGCCAAGATCGAGCGGGGGCGCAGGGGAATACGCAGTATTTT

J: TRBJ1-5
V: TRBV7-3
D: NA
size: NA
CDR3: CASSANTNQPQHF
DNA: TGTGCCAGCAGCGCAAATACAAATCAGCCCCAGCATTTT

J: TRBJ2-3
V: TRBV6-6
D: NA
size: few
CDR3: CASSYTTGADTQYF
DNA: TGTGCCAGCAGTTATACAACGGGGGCCGATACGCAGTATTTT

J: TRBJ1-5
V: TRBV7-8
D: TRBD1
size: NA
CDR3: CASSLRDRDRNQPQHF
DNA: TGTGCCAGCAGCCTACGGGACAGGGACCGCAATCAGCCCCAGCATTTT

J: TRBJ2-7
V: TRBV5-4
D: NA
size: NA
CDR3: CASSLEGGSSYEQYF
DNA: TGTGCCAGCAGCTTGGAGGGCGGGTCGAGCTACGAGCAGTACTTC

J: TRBJ1-5
V: TRBV19
D: NA
size: NA
CDR3: CASSSQGFRPQHF
DNA: TGTGCCAGTAGTTCTCAGGGGTTTCGGCCCCAGCATTTT

J: TRBJ2-7
V: TRBV7-8
D: NA
size: NA
CDR3: CASSSLKGHYEQYF
DNA: TGTGCCAGCAGCTCCCTCAAGGGGCACTACGAGCAGTACTTC

J: TRBJ1-5
V: TRBV4-1
D: NA
size: NA
CDR3: CASSQDFEGGQPQHF
DNA: TGCGCCAGCAGCCAAGATTTCGAGGGGGGTCAGCCCCAGCATTTT

J: TRBJ1-4
V: TRBV27
D: NA
size: NA
CDR3: CASRLGAATNEKLFF
DNA: TGTGCCAGCAGGTTGGGGGCTGCAACTAATGAAAAACTGTTTTTT

J: TRBJ1-5
V: TRBV29-1
D: TRBD1
size: NA
CDR3: CSVEDRRTGGRQHF
DNA: TGCAGCGTTGAAGATCGTAGGACAGGGGGCCGGCAGCATTTT

J: TRBJ2-1
V: TRBV5-1
D: NA
size: NA
CDR3: CASSLRPGSSYNEQFF
DNA: TGCGCCAGCAGCTTGCGTCCGGGGAGCTCCTACAATGAGCAGTTCTTC

J: TRBJ2-2
V: TRBV5-1
D: NA
size: NA
CDR3: CASSSGYRGPRDTGELFF
DNA: TGCGCCAGCAGCTCGGGATATCGTGGTCCCCGGGACACCGGGGAGCTGTTTTTT

J: TRBJ2-1
V: TRBV6-5
D: NA
size: NA
CDR3: CASALESGYNEQFF
DNA: TGTGCCAGCGCTCTGGAGAGCGGGTACAATGAGCAGTTCTTC

J: TRBJ1-1
V: TRBV13
D: NA
size: NA
CDR3: CASLPGGNTEAFF
DNA: TGTGCCTCACTCCCCGGGGGGAACACTGAAGCTTTCTTT

J: TRBJ2-3
V: TRBV5-1
D: NA
size: NA
CDR3: CASSLREMGTDTQYF
DNA: TGCGCCAGCAGCTTACGGGAGATGGGCACAGATACGCAGTATTTT

J: TRBJ2-2
V: TRBV2
D: NA
size: NA
CDR3: CASSIPVVAATNTGELFF
DNA: TGTGCCAGCAGTATCCCCGTGGTAGCGGCTACGAACACCGGGGAGCTGTTTTTT

J: TRBJ2-5
V: TRBV15
D: NA
size: few
CDR3: CATSRVRLDRFKGETQYF
DNA: TGTGCCACCAGCAGAGTTCGGCTAGATCGGTTTAAGGGAGAGACCCAGTACTTC

J: TRBJ1-2
V: TRBV6-5
D: TRBD1
size: NA
CDR3: CAARSEDRIYGYTF
DNA: TGTGCCGCTCGATCAGAGGACAGGATCTATGGCTACACCTTC

J: TRBJ1-4
V: TRBV14
D: NA
size: NA
CDR3: CASSVDGATNEKLFF
DNA: TGTGCCAGCAGCGTTGACGGTGCAACTAATGAAAAACTGTTTTTT

J: TRBJ1-1
V: TRBV5-1
D: NA
size: once
CDR3: CASSSMREAFF
DNA: TGCGCCAGCAGCTCGATGAGAGAAGCTTTCTTT